Following are 5 T cell receptor beta chains from one sample sequenced in a study of beta chain bispecific antibodies for T cell cancers (dated by TCRdb to about 2021). These receptors are not linked to any known antigen. Overall study results and their limits: Every sequenced sample contained a mix of leukemia cell line cells and normal T cells, and most targeted TRBV signal came from the leukemia cells rather than from the normal T cells.

T cells were expanded from blood mononuclear cells with anti-CD3 antibody OKT3 or CD3/CD28 Dynabeads for approximately three days. Library preparation was by 5' RACE. TCRdb handled the public reads itself, with Q25 trimming in fastp and clone calling in MiXCR, and kept productive beta chains. Each CDR3 protein gets just one entry, which takes the most common genes and DNA from the rows behind it. The table for this sample lists about 17,000 distinct CDR3 sequences; about 1.9% of them were counted only once. In total, the top ten clones hold 6.5% to 8.5% of the sample. The specimen sequenced was healthy donor T cells cultured with leukemia cells. All receptors come from a human donor in good health. Some clones in this sample may be carry-over from other donors' samples.

This clonotype appeared many times. V usage is TRBV28 and J usage is TRBJ1-3; D may be TRBD1 (6 bases). Deletions cut 5 bases from V and 2 bases from J, with 10 bases between. CDR1 is MDHEN and CDR2 is SYDVKM in the germline V gene. CDR3 length: 14 amino acids. CDR3 sequence reads: CASSRGAAGNTIYF. For the CDR3, the DNA is TGTGCCAGCAGTCGGGGGGCAGCTGGAAACACCATATATTTT.

The J gene is TRBJ1-5, the V gene TRBV19, with D perhaps TRBD1 (6 bases). CDR3 length: 13 residues. Germline lookup yields CDR1 LNHDA and CDR2 SQIVND (reference sequence). V lost 3 bases and J 7 bases, leaving 10 bases between the germline ends. The CDR3 is CASSIWGRQPQHF. DNA of the CDR3: TGTGCCAGTAGTATTTGGGGGCGGCAGCCCCAGCATTTT.

This clonotype was observed at least ten times. V is TRBV11-2 and J is TRBJ1-1, with D uncertain. Trimming took off 0 bases at V and 4 bases at J, with 15 bases between the two ends. The CDR3 runs 16 residues. From germline, CDR1 is SGHAT and CDR2 FQNNGV. The CDR3 DNA sequence: TGTGCCAGCAGCTTAGATCTTGGGTTGGCGGGCACTGAAGCTTTCTTT. Amino acids: CASSLDLGLAGTEAFF.

In this sample, this clonotype turned up many times. The gene calls are TRBV7-9 and TRBJ2-2, with D unresolved. The ends were cut back, 7 bases at V and 6 bases at J, with 15 bases in the middle. CDR3 size: 14 residues. Germline CDR1 is SEHNR and CDR2 is FQNEAQ (reference sequence). CDR3 nucleotide sequence: TGTGCCAGCACCACCCCAGCTTCGGCCGGGGAGCTGTTTTTT. Protein: CASTTPASAGELFF.

The table lists this clonotype with many counts. This chain uses TRBV7-3 with TRBJ2-6; no definite D call. V was shortened by 5 bases and J by 2 bases, with 22 bases between the two germline ends. Germline CDR1 and CDR2: SGHTA and FQGTGA. The CDR3 is made up of 19 amino acids. The DNA for the CDR3 is TGTGCCAGCAGCCCCACCGTCTTGGACGTCCGAACTGGGGCCAACGTCCTGACTTTC. Amino acids: CASSPTVLDVRTGANVLTF.